A selection of T cell receptor beta chains follows, all from one sample in a study of T-cell memory formation after mild COVID-19. TCRdb re-called the 5' RACE reads through MiXCR, storing one row per CDR3 protein. The table has fewer than 650,000 distinct CDR3 sequences, roughly 17% seen once; the top ten hold less than 10%. The sample taken for sequencing was PBMCs or a T cell subset sorted from them (not recorded which). The receptors here all came from an adult woman who had mild COVID-19 (a few samples of this study predate the infection). Cell type and time point are not known. Each CDR3 is given with its conserved first and last residue. A D gene is named only where the DNA matches it firmly. Where a row states a size, it is once, few, many or the class of an expanded clone; other rows omit it.

>TRBV4-1|.|.|12|TRBJ1-1
CASSQDRTEAFF
TGCGCCAGCAGCCAAGATAGGACTGAAGCTTTCTTT
>TRBV4-1|TRBD1|few|16|TRBJ2-5
CASSPNPDRGRETQYF
TGCGCCAGCAGCCCTAACCCGGACAGGGGGAGGGAGACCCAGTACTTC
>TRBV27|.|.|14|TRBJ1-1
CASSLMISGTEAFF
TGTGCCAGCAGTTTAATGATCTCCGGCACTGAAGCTTTCTTT
>TRBV29-1|TRBD1|few|14|TRBJ2-1
CSVGDSGIYNEQFF
TGCAGCGTTGGGGACAGTGGTATATACAATGAGCAGTTCTTC
>TRBV27|.|few|15|TRBJ2-5
CASSRLRGTQETQYF
TGTGCCAGCAGCCGACTTAGGGGCACCCAAGAGACCCAGTACTTC
>TRBV29-1|.|few|14|TRBJ2-5
CSVRDTGVQETQYF
TGCAGCGTGAGGGACACGGGAGTCCAAGAGACCCAGTACTTC
>TRBV28|.|few|15|TRBJ1-2
CASSFFPSNNYGYTF
TGTGCCAGCAGTTTTTTTCCCTCAAATAACTATGGCTACACCTTC
>TRBV7-9|TRBD1|.|15|TRBJ1-1
CASSFGYTGETEAFF
TGTGCCAGCAGCTTTGGGTACACAGGGGAGACTGAAGCTTTCTTT
>TRBV2|.|.|13|TRBJ1-5
CASRDTSNQPQHF
TGTGCCAGCAGGGACACCAGCAATCAGCCCCAGCATTTT
>TRBV7-3|.|once|13|TRBJ1-2
CASGTGTGYGYTF
TGTGCCAGCGGGACCGGGACGGGCTATGGCTACACCTTC
>TRBV5-1|TRBD2|.|16|TRBJ2-5
CASSFSLAGGGETQYF
TGCGCCAGCAGCTTCTCCTTAGCGGGAGGGGGAGAGACCCAGTACTTC
>TRBV6-2/TRBV6-3|.|.|13|TRBJ2-7
CASAGQSSYEQYF
TGTGCCAGCGCGGGACAGAGCTCCTACGAGCAGTACTTC
>TRBV7-8|TRBD2|.|17|TRBJ2-5
CASSLAFSGGHQETQYF
TGTGCCAGCAGCTTAGCCTTTAGCGGGGGGCATCAGGAGACCCAGTACTTC
>TRBV3-1|TRBD2|few|15|TRBJ2-1
CASSQLAGGGNEQFF
TGTGCCAGCAGCCAGCTAGCGGGAGGAGGAAATGAGCAGTTCTTC
>TRBV5-1|TRBD1|.|16|TRBJ2-7
CASSVGQAGPSYEQYF
TGCGCCAGCAGCGTGGGACAGGCTGGTCCCTCCTACGAGCAGTACTTC
>TRBV30|TRBD1|few|13|TRBJ2-1
CAWRDDRGNEQFF
TGTGCCTGGAGAGATGACAGGGGGAATGAGCAGTTCTTC
>TRBV7-9|TRBD1|.|14|TRBJ2-7
CASSRDRMTYEQYF
TGTGCCAGCAGCCGGGACAGGATGACCTACGAGCAGTACTTC
>TRBV24-1|TRBD2|few|20|TRBJ2-1
CATSDLKTTSGAPLYNEQFF
TGTGCCACCAGTGATTTGAAGACGACTAGCGGAGCCCCCCTATACAATGAGCAGTTCTTC
>TRBV4-1|TRBD1|.|16|TRBJ1-3
CASSPGSTGNKYTIYF
TGCGCCAGCAGCCCCGGGTCGACAGGGAATAAGTACACCATATATTTT
>TRBV29-1|.|few|13|TRBJ2-3
CSVDRGLTDTQYF
TGCAGCGTTGATAGGGGTTTGACAGATACGCAGTATTTT
>TRBV5-1|TRBD1|few|16|TRBJ2-1
CASSLVYRGRENEQFF
TGCGCCAGCAGCTTGGTATACAGGGGGCGCGAAAATGAGCAGTTCTTC
>TRBV7-8|TRBD2|.|16|TRBJ2-1
CASSSGRSYYYNEQFF
TGTGCCAGCTCCAGCGGGAGATCCTACTACTACAATGAGCAGTTCTTC
>TRBV3-1|TRBD2|.|17|TRBJ2-7
CASSPSVWRGNSYEQYF
TGTGCCAGCAGCCCGTCTGTCTGGCGGGGGAATTCCTACGAGCAGTACTTC
>TRBV29-1|.|.|12|TRBJ2-1
CSVEAPGSEQFF
TGCAGCGTTGAAGCTCCAGGGAGTGAGCAGTTCTTC
>TRBV30|.|.|15|TRBJ2-2
CAWSAVLWNTGELFF
TGTGCCTGGAGCGCCGTTTTGTGGAACACCGGGGAGCTGTTTTTT
>TRBV5-1|TRBD2|many|14|TRBJ2-7
CASSTSGGNYEQYF
TGCGCCAGCAGCACTAGCGGGGGAAACTACGAGCAGTACTTC
>TRBV5-1|.|many|12|TRBJ2-3
CASRLNLDTQYF
TGCGCCAGCAGACTAAATCTTGATACGCAGTATTTT
>TRBV3-1|.|.|15|TRBJ1-4
CASSQVWGGLEKLFF
TGTGCCAGCAGCCAAGTGTGGGGGGGTTTGGAAAAACTGTTTTTT
>TRBV4-1|.|.|13|TRBJ2-2
CASSQDPGGELFF
TGCGCCAGCAGCCAAGACCCGGGGGGGGAGCTGTTTTTT
>TRBV30|.|.|13|TRBJ2-6
CAWSPGAGHVLTF
TGTGCCTGGAGTCCCGGGGCCGGACACGTCCTGACTTTC
>TRBV7-2|TRBD2|.|17|TRBJ2-5
CASSLGRLAGSQETQYF
TGTGCCAGCAGCTTAGGTCGACTAGCGGGGTCCCAAGAGACCCAGTACTTC
>TRBV16|.|.|14|TRBJ1-4
CASSQTLQREKLFF
TGTGCCAGCAGCCAAACGTTACAGCGGGAAAAACTGTTTTTT
>TRBV2|TRBD1|.|13|TRBJ1-1
CASRRTGVPEAFF
TGTGCCAGCAGACGTACAGGGGTCCCGGAAGCTTTCTTT
>TRBV5-1|TRBD1|.|16|TRBJ1-2
CASSLVLPGQDYGYTF
TGCGCCAGCAGCTTGGTCCTCCCGGGACAGGACTATGGCTACACCTTC
>TRBV7-2|.|.|14|TRBJ2-7
CASSHPGHPYEQYF
TGTGCCAGCAGCCACCCGGGACATCCCTACGAGCAGTACTTC
>TRBV28|TRBD2|few|16|TRBJ2-3
CASSLSREGGTDTQYF
TGTGCCAGCAGTTTATCTCGGGAGGGAGGTACAGATACGCAGTATTTT
>TRBV29-1|TRBD1|few|14|TRBJ1-5
CSVATGGFNQPQHF
TGCAGCGTTGCTACAGGGGGCTTCAATCAGCCCCAGCATTTT
>TRBV7-3|.|many|12|TRBJ2-2
CASSLAAGELFF
TGTGCCAGCAGCTTAGCGGCCGGGGAGCTGTTTTTT
>TRBV5-5|.|few|15|TRBJ2-7
CASSLVFSVVAEQYF
TGTGCCAGCAGCTTGGTCTTCTCCGTTGTAGCCGAGCAGTACTTC
>TRBV7-9|.|.|14|TRBJ2-7
CASSSPGHHYEQYF
TGTGCCAGCAGCTCTCCGGGACACCACTACGAGCAGTACTTC
>TRBV5-1|.|.|13|TRBJ2-3
CARSNSTRDTQYF
TGCGCCAGAAGCAATTCAACCCGGGATACGCAGTATTTT
>TRBV27|.|.|15|TRBJ2-7
CASSFAYLSGSEQYF
TGTGCCAGCAGTTTCGCTTACCTTTCAGGGTCCGAGCAGTACTTC
>TRBV9|.|.|13|TRBJ1-1
CASSPLTTFEAFF
TGTGCCAGCAGCCCTTTAACCACTTTTGAAGCTTTCTTT
>TRBV12-3/TRBV12-4|.|few|13|TRBJ1-1
CASSLLWGTEAFF
TGTGCCAGCAGTCTTCTTTGGGGCACTGAAGCTTTCTTT
>TRBV20-1|TRBD1|few|15|TRBJ2-5
CSAEKPQGTGETQYF
TGCAGTGCGGAAAAACCACAGGGGACGGGCGAGACCCAGTACTTC
>TRBV12-3/TRBV12-4|.|few|13|TRBJ1-1
CASSPSDGTEAFF
TGTGCCAGCAGTCCGTCAGACGGGACTGAAGCTTTCTTT
>TRBV20-1|.|.|14|TRBJ2-5
CSASLGNDLRTHYF
TGCAGTGCTAGTCTCGGGAATGACCTTAGGACCCATTACTTC